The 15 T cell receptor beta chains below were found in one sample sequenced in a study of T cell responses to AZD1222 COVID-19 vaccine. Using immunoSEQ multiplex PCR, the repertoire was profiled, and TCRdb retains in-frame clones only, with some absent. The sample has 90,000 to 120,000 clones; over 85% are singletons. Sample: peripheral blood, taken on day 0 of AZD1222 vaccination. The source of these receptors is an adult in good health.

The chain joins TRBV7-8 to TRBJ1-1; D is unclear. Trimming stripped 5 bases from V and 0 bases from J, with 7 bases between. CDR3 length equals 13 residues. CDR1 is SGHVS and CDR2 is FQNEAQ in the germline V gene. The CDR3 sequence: CASSPDVNTEAFF. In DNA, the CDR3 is TGTGCCAGCAGCCCGGATGTGAACACTGAAGCTTTCTTT.

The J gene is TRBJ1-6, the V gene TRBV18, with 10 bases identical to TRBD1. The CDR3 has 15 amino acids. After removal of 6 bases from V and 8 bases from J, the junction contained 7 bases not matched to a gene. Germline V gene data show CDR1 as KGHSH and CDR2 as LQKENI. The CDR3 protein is CASSPPGTGDSPLHF. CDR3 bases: TGTGCCAGCTCTCCCCCAGGGACAGGGGATTCACCCCTCCACTTT.

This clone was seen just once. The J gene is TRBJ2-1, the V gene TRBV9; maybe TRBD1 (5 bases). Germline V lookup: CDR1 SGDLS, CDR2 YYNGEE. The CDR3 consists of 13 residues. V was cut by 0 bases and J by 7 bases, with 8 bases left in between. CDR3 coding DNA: TGTGCCAGCAGCGTAGCTTCAGGGAATGAGCAGTTCTTC. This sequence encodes CASSVASGNEQFF.

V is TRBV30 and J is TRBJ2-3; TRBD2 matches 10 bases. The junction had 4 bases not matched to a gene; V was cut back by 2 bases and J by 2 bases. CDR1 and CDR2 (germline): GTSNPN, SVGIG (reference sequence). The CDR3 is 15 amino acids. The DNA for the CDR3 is TGTGCCTGGAGTCTAGCGGGAGCTGACACAGATACGCAGTATTTT. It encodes CAWSLAGADTDTQYF. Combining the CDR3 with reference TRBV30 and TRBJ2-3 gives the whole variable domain SQTIHQWPATLVQPVGSPLSLECTVEGTSNPNLYWYRQAAGRGLQLLFYSVGIGQISSEVPQNLSASRPQDRQFILSSKKLLLSDSGFYLCAWSLAGADTDTQYFGPGTRLTVL.

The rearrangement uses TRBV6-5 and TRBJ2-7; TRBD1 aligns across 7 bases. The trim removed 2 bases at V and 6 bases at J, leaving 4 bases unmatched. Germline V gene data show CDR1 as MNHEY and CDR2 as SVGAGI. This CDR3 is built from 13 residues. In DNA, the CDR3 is TGTGCCAGCAGTTACGACGACAGGGCCGAGCAGTACTTC. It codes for CASSYDDRAEQYF.

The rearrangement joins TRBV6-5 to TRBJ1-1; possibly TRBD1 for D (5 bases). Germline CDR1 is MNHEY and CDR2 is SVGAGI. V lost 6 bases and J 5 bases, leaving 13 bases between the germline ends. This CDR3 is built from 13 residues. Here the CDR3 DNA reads TGTGCCAGCAGCCAGGGAGTCCAAACTGAAGCTTTCTTT. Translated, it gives CASSQGVQTEAFF.

The CDR3 sequence is CASSLADQGGNYGYTF. The DNA for the CDR3 is TGCGCCAGCAGCTTGGCCGATCAGGGAGGGAACTATGGCTACACCTTC. The chain is built from TRBV5-1 and TRBJ1-2, with TRBD1 as a possible D gene (5 bases). CDR1 is SGHRS, CDR2 YFSETQ, per germline. Trimming removed 0 bases from V and 2 bases from J, with 14 bases in between. The CDR3 consists of 16 residues.

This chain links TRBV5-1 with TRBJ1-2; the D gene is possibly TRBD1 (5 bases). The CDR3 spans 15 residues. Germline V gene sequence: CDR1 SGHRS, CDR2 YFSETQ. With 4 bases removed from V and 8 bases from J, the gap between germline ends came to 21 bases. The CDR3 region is CASSLMAGGERGYTF. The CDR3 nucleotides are TGCGCCAGCAGCCTAATGGCTGGGGGGGAGCGCGGCTACACCTTC.

The CDR3 region is CASTNRGGELFF. The CDR3 DNA sequence: TGTGCCAGCACGAATAGGGGCGGGGAGCTGTTTTTT. The chain uses TRBV2 and TRBJ2-2; TRBD1 might be the D (5 bases). This CDR3 has 12 amino acids. CDR1 is SNHLY and CDR2 is FYNNEI in the germline V gene. Trimming left V 7 bases short and J 7 bases short, with 10 bases between.

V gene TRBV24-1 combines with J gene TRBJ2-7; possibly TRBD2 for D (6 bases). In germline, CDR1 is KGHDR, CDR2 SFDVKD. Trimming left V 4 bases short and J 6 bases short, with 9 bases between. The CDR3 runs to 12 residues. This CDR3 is CATSEPGGEQYF. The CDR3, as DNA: TGTGCCACCAGTGAACCCGGGGGCGAGCAGTACTTC.

This CDR3 is CASSQSDSSYEQYF. The CDR3 nucleotides read TGCGCCAGCAGCCAATCGGACAGCTCCTACGAGCAGTACTTC. The rearrangement joins TRBV4-1 to TRBJ2-7, with D perhaps TRBD1 (6 bases). There are 14 residues in the CDR3. Germline V gene data show CDR1 as MGHRA and CDR2 as YSYEKL. V gave up 2 bases and J gave up 0 bases, with 8 bases separating them.

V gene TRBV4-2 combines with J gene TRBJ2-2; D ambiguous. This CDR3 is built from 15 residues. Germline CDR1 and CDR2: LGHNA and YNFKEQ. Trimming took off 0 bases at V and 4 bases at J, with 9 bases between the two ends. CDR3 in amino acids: CASSQDLAVTGELFF. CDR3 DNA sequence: TGTGCCAGCAGCCAAGATCTTGCAGTCACCGGGGAGCTGTTTTTT.

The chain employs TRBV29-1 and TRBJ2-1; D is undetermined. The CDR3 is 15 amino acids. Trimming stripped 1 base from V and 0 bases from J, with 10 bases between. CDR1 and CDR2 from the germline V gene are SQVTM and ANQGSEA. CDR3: CSVEGHESSYNEQFF. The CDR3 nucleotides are TGCAGCGTTGAAGGACACGAAAGCTCCTACAATGAGCAGTTCTTC.

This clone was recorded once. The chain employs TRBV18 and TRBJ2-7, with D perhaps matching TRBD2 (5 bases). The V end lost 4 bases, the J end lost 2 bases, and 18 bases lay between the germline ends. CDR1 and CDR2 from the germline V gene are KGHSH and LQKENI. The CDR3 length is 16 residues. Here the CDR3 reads CASSLTPGTRTYEQYF. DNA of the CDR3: TGTGCCAGCTCACTAACGCCGGGAACCCGGACCTACGAGCAGTACTTC.

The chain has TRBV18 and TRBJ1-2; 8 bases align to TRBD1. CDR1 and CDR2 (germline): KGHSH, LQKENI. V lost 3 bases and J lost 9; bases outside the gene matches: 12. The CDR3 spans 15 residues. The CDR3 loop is CASSPAQGELWSYTF. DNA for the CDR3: TGTGCCAGCTCACCCGCACAGGGGGAACTATGGAGCTACACCTTC. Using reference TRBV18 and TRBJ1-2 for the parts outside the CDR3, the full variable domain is NAGVMQNPRHLVRRRGQEARLRCSPMKGHSHVYWYRQLPEEGLKFMVYLQKENIIDESGMPKERFSAEFPKEGPSILRIQQVVRGDSAAYFCASSPAQGELWSYTFGSGTRLTVV.